This T cell receptor (beta chain) was sequenced during a study of T cell changes during pregnancy in multiple sclerosis. Method: immunoSEQ multiplex PCR; TCRdb's copy keeps in-frame clones and lacks some. The sample carries about 64,000 clones, about 96% recorded once. Germline CDR1 reads MNHEY; CDR2 reads SMNVEV (reference sequence). The CDR3 is 14 amino acids. The V gene lost 3 bases and the J gene lost 6 bases, with 15 bases spanning the gap. The TCR comes from a female donor with multiple sclerosis, enrolled in a pregnancy study. The source material was CD8+ T cells from peripheral blood mononuclear cells, sampled after pregnancy. The rearrangement uses TRBV27 and TRBJ2-7, with D perhaps TRBD1 (6 bases). CDR3 sequence reads: CASSLRNRVSEQYF. The DNA of the CDR3 is TGTGCCAGCAGTTTGCGAAACAGGGTATCCGAGCAGTACTTC.